A selection of T cell receptor beta chains follows, all from one sample in a study of CD8 T cells in ankylosing spondylitis. MiXCR, run by TCRdb on the 5' RACE reads, gives a single entry per CDR3 protein. This table has about 140,000 distinct CDR3 sequences, 30% to 40% appearing once. The sample was synovial fluid, either unsorted or a sorted T cell fraction (not recorded which). The receptors stem from a male donor with ankylosing spondylitis. CDR3s include the opening cysteine and the closing phenylalanine or tryptophan.

v_call cdr3_aa
TRBV11-2 CASSFRSGSGQETQYF
TRBV11-3 CASSLGQGEGISRGYTF
TRBV5-4 CASSPGRLMADTQYF
TRBV25-1 CASSEGTASEKLFF
TRBV6-4 CASSEGREETDTQYF
TRBV7-2 CASSLDGSHTDTQYF
TRBV7-3 CASSLTSGSGTDTQYF
TRBV7-3 CASSARTGGADTQYF
TRBV7-9 CASSLWPGGAIGYGYTF
TRBV9 CASSARDGLNQPQHF
TRBV6-1 CASSRNRDPFYNEQFF
TRBV5-1 CASSPTGGWTGELFF
TRBV12-3/TRBV12-4 CASSLRRGDGYTF
TRBV4-2 CASSQPTSGSYEQYF
TRBV1 CTSSDLGTPSTDTQYF
TRBV4-1 CASSQGIQGTDTQYF
TRBV20-1 CSAPRGDSTLRAFF
TRBV20-1 CSAPLTGNYGYTF
TRBV9 CASSVEEGVGTEAFF
TRBV6-1 CASSTSPNPGTGAYEQYF
TRBV5-1 CASTSGGPGQTQYF
TRBV7-9 CASTWQGAYNEQFF
TRBV20-1 CSARRQEYEQYF
TRBV6-1 CASSLTGRGTEAFF
TRBV7-7 CASSVKRDNEQFF
TRBV27 CASSSGQGVRETQYF
TRBV5-7 CASTFGTGAFF
TRBV28 CASRASSGSNTGELFF
TRBV7-9 CASSLEVPGYTF
TRBV27 CASSLTSSARTQYF
TRBV28 CASLFSGSYNEQFF
TRBV5-1 CASSLRTEETQYF
TRBV5-5 CASGVGQGQETQYF
TRBV29-1 CSVLGTGISDTQYF
TRBV28 CASSRDSTYGYTF
TRBV29-1 CSVQRVAGSTGEQYF
TRBV5-1 CASSPTSGRFNEQFF
TRBV20-1 CSAPKRSNTEAFF
TRBV7-2 CASSYRQNSGNTIYF
TRBV5-1 CASSLVGGASTGELFF
TRBV7-6 CASSLEGPGLAGDGKYF
TRBV27 CASSTRGGIGSYEQYF
TRBV7-2 CASSSSRVAGEQYF
TRBV5-1 CASSLGLVGGTDTQYF
TRBV9 CASSFSGQISTDTQYF
TRBV7-2 CASSFKSTPSTDTQYF
TRBV6-1 CASSEDKWAGVYYGYTF
TRBV28 CASSLMGTGARETQYF
TRBV12-3/TRBV12-4 CASSLPPEYEQYF
TRBV7-9 CASSLDRVNEQFF
TRBV5-1 CASSLAGQGQNIQYF
TRBV29-1 CSVDEGAANYGYTF
TRBV21-1 CASSKEGNEQFF
TRBV6-5 CASSSQRDGAEQFF
TRBV5-1 CASSLQTEGTIQYF
TRBV7-3 CASSLGGENTEAFF
TRBV7-9 CASSLGQGNVQETQYF